Shown below are 30 T cell receptor beta chains from a single sample sequenced in a study of CD8 T cells in ankylosing spondylitis. TCRdb used MiXCR to reprocess the 5' RACE reads, holding one entry per CDR3 protein. Among about 340,000 distinct CDR3 sequences, under 15% were seen once, and the ten largest hold about 1%. Sequenced material: blood, either unsorted or a sorted T cell fraction (not recorded which). Receptor source: a male donor with ankylosing spondylitis or in good health (not recorded which).

This clonotype has ten or more counts. The chain is built from TRBV5-1 and TRBJ1-2; D is perhaps TRBD1 (5 bases). Trimming took 3 bases from V and 8 from J, leaving 11 bases between them. Germline CDR1 SGHRS, CDR2 YFSETQ. CDR3 size: 12 residues. For the CDR3, the DNA is TGCGCCAGCAGCTGGAACGGGGCAGGCTACACCTTC. It encodes CASSWNGAGYTF.

The chain couples TRBV12-3 or TRBV12-4 to TRBJ1-2; D is undetermined. V lost 6 bases and J lost 0, with 11 bases in between. The CDR3 has 14 amino acids. CDR3 sequence reads: CASSRRTTNYGYTF. The CDR3 coding sequence is TGTGCCAGCAGCCGCCGGACGACTAACTATGGCTACACCTTC.

This clonotype came up a few times. The rearrangement uses TRBV28 and TRBJ1-2; the match to TRBD1 covers 7 bases. Germline V gene sequence: CDR1 MDHEN, CDR2 SYDVKM. The CDR3 covers 15 residues. The J segment lost 2 bases and the V segment lost 2 bases, leaving 5 bases of the junction unmatched. The CDR3 region is CASSLGWTGNYGYTF. The CDR3 nucleotides are TGTGCCAGCAGTTTAGGCTGGACAGGAAACTATGGCTACACCTTC.

The chain combines TRBV19 with TRBJ2-2; either TRBD1 or TRBD2 may fit D (5 bases each). The CDR3 runs 13 residues. Germline values: CDR1 LNHDA, CDR2 SQIVND (reference sequence). Deletions cut 3 bases from V and 5 bases from J, with 7 bases between. The CDR3 is CASSIEGTGELFF. CDR3 DNA: TGTGCCAGTAGTATCGAGGGGACCGGGGAGCTGTTTTTT. The whole variable domain, remainder taken from reference TRBV19 and TRBJ2-2, is DGGITQSPKYLFRKEGQNVTLSCEQNLNHDAMYWYRQDPGQGLRLIYYSQIVNDFQKGDIAEGYSVSREKKESFPLTVTSAQKNPTAFYLCASSIEGTGELFFGEGSRLTVL.

This clonotype was detected ten times or more. The rearrangement joins TRBV5-1 to TRBJ1-2, with a weak D call TRBD1 (5 bases). The V gene's germline CDR1 is SGHRS and CDR2 YFSETQ. The V and J ends lost 0 bases and 7 bases respectively, with 13 bases between them. CDR3 length: 14 amino acids. For the CDR3, the DNA is TGCGCCAGCAGCTTGGAAGGGACGTCAGGTGGCTACACCTTC. Its translation: CASSLEGTSGGYTF. Supplemented by reference TRBV5-1 and TRBJ1-2, the full variable domain reads KAGVTQTPRYLIKTRGQQVTLSCSPISGHRSVSWYQQTPGQGLQFLFEYFSETQRNKGNFPGRFSGRQFSNSRSEMNVSTLELGDSALYLCASSLEGTSGGYTFGSGTRLTVV.

J is TRBJ2-7 and V is TRBV12-3 or TRBV12-4, with unresolved D. Trimming shortened V by 6 bases and J by 2 bases, and 14 bases separated the two germline ends. The CDR3 is 14 residues long. CDR3 nucleotide sequence: TGTGCCAGCAGCTCAGGATCGCTTACCTACGAGCAGTACTTC. It specifies CASSSGSLTYEQYF.

This clonotype was picked up many times. This rearrangement joins TRBV11-2 to TRBJ2-5, with TRBD2 as a possible D gene (6 bases). V was cut by 5 bases and J by 1 base, with 14 bases left in between. There are 15 residues in the CDR3. CDR1 and CDR2 from the germline V gene are SGHAT and FQNNGV. The CDR3 DNA reads as TGTGCCAGCAGCCCAACGGGACTTTTCCAAGAGACCCAGTACTTC. It yields the protein CASSPTGLFQETQYF.

The chain joins TRBV5-1 to TRBJ1-1, with no clear D. V shed 4 bases and J shed 3 bases, with 16 bases lying between them. The germline V gene has CDR1 SGHRS and CDR2 YFSETQ. The length of the CDR3 is 15 residues. CDR3 in DNA: TGCGCCAGCAGCCCGGCAGAAGGGTTGGACACTGAAGCTTTCTTT. Its translation: CASSPAEGLDTEAFF.

This clonotype occurred a few times. The chain couples TRBV7-2 to TRBJ1-4, with TRBD1 matching over 8 bases. There are 15 residues in the CDR3. After removal of 5 bases from V and 0 bases from J, the junction contained 2 bases not matched to a gene. The germline gives CDR1 SGHTA, CDR2 FQGNSA. Here the CDR3 DNA reads TGTGCCAGCAGCCTACAGGGGGCAACTAATGAAAAACTGTTTTTT. Translated: CASSLQGATNEKLFF.

V is TRBV7-2 and J is TRBJ1-1, with D unresolved. The V gene lost 5 bases and the J gene lost 4 bases, with 11 bases spanning the gap. The CDR3 runs 13 residues. Germline lookup yields CDR1 SGHTA and CDR2 FQGNSA. The CDR3 is CASSLRVVTEAFF. For the CDR3, the DNA is TGTGCCAGCAGCCTCCGGGTGGTCACTGAAGCTTTCTTT.

This clonotype was seen a few times. This chain uses TRBV15 with TRBJ2-1; D is unclear. Deletions cut 0 bases from V and 6 bases from J, with 3 bases between. Germline CDR1 reads LNHNV; CDR2 reads YYDKDF (reference sequence). There are 12 residues in the CDR3. The CDR3 region is CATSRDANEQFF. In nucleotides, the CDR3 is TGTGCCACCAGCAGAGACGCCAATGAGCAGTTCTTC.

This clonotype appeared many times. This chain links TRBV29-1 with TRBJ1-1; 9 bases fit TRBD1. V lost 7 bases, J lost 1 base, and 4 bases stayed unmatched. The CDR3 is 13 amino acids. CDR1 is SQVTM and CDR2 is ANQGSEA in the germline V gene. CDR3 coding DNA: TGCAGCGCTTCGACAGGGGGGAACACTGAAGCTTTCTTT. This gives the protein CSASTGGNTEAFF.

This clonotype appeared a few times. The V gene is TRBV5-1, the J gene TRBJ2-1; TRBD2 is a possible D gene (6 bases). This CDR3 comprises 15 residues. Per germline, CDR1 SGHRS and CDR2 YFSETQ. V was shortened by 0 bases and J by 7 bases, with 14 bases between the two germline ends. The CDR3 sequence is CASSLGGGSINEQFF. Written as DNA, the CDR3 is TGCGCCAGCAGCTTGGGGGGAGGCTCTATTAATGAGCAGTTCTTC. The entire variable domain, with the rest obtained from reference TRBV5-1 and TRBJ2-1, is as follows: KAGVTQTPRYLIKTRGQQVTLSCSPISGHRSVSWYQQTPGQGLQFLFEYFSETQRNKGNFPGRFSGRQFSNSRSEMNVSTLELGDSALYLCASSLGGGSINEQFFGPGTRLTVL.

In its sample, this clonotype was seen a few times. In nucleotides, the CDR3 is TGTGCCAGCAGCCTTACCGAGACTGAAGCTTTCTTT. It is translated as CASSLTETEAFF. The chain is built from TRBV12-3 or TRBV12-4 and TRBJ1-1; D unresolved. V was pared by 6 bases and J by 5 bases, with 10 bases between. This CDR3 spans 12 amino acids.

At least ten counts were recorded for this clonotype. The V gene is TRBV20-1, the J gene TRBJ2-1; TRBD2 agrees at 14 bases. Germline trimming cut 1 base from V and 9 bases from J; bases unmatched to any gene: 5. CDR3 size: 15 residues. The germline V gene has CDR1 DFQATT and CDR2 SNEGSKA (reference sequence). The CDR3 DNA sequence: TGCAGTGCTAGAGGACTAGCGGGGGGGCAGGTTGAGCAGTTCTTC. Translated: CSARGLAGGQVEQFF.

This clonotype appeared a few times. The V gene is TRBV6-5, the J gene TRBJ1-2, with TRBD1 as a possible D gene (6 bases). This CDR3 spans 16 amino acids. Germline loops: CDR1 MNHEY, CDR2 SVGAGI. V lost 2 bases, J lost 0 bases, and 13 bases lay in between. The CDR3 region has the DNA TGTGCCAGCAGTTACGAGCAGGGGCCAGCTAACTATGGCTACACCTTC. It translates to CASSYEQGPANYGYTF.

This clonotype was found a few times. V and J are TRBV7-6 and TRBJ2-3, with 8 bases matching TRBD2. CDR3 length equals 18 residues. Germline loops: CDR1 SGHVS, CDR2 FNYEAQ. J lost 2 bases, V lost 4 bases, and 14 bases had no gene match. CDR3: CASSSPRGGRTFTDTQYF. The CDR3 nucleotides are TGTGCCAGCAGCTCGCCCAGGGGCGGGAGGACCTTCACAGATACGCAGTATTTT. Full variable domain (outside the CDR3, taken from reference TRBV7-6 and TRBJ2-3): GAGVSQSPRYKVTKRGQDVALRCDPISGHVSLYWYRQALGQGPEFLTYFNYEAQQDKSGLPNDRFSAERPEGSISTLTIQRTEQRDSAMYRCASSSPRGGRTFTDTQYFGPGTRLTVL.

For the CDR3, the DNA is TGTGCCTGGGCGCATTTTCCATATGGCTACACCTTC. The encoded protein is CAWAHFPYGYTF. This chain uses TRBV30 with TRBJ1-2, with unresolved D. From germline, CDR1 is GTSNPN and CDR2 SVGIG (reference sequence). CDR3 length equals 12 residues. V dropped 5 bases and J dropped 5 bases, with 12 bases sitting between them.

This chain connects TRBV20-1 to TRBJ2-1; TRBD2 matches 8 bases. CDR1 and CDR2 (germline): DFQATT, SNEGSKA (reference sequence). The V segment lost 2 bases and the J segment 7 bases; nucleotides outside the gene matches: 10. The CDR3 extends over 15 amino acids. In DNA, the CDR3 is TGCAGTGCTAGATCCCTCGGGGGGGCAGATAATGAGCAGTTCTTC. It encodes CSARSLGGADNEQFF.

This clonotype was found a few times. This chain links TRBV10-3 with TRBJ1-1; D unresolved. This CDR3 comprises 14 residues. Germline V gives CDR1 ENHRY, CDR2 SYGVKD. Between the trimmed V and J ends, which lost 5 bases and 4 bases, there was a span of 14 bases. This chain's CDR3 is CAISQERFSTEAFF. In DNA form, the CDR3 reads TGTGCCATCAGTCAAGAGAGATTCAGCACTGAAGCTTTCTTT.

The chain carries TRBV4-1 and TRBJ2-1; D gene ambiguous. Germline assignment: CDR1 MGHRA and CDR2 YSYEKL. The CDR3 consists of 14 residues. Trimming took 2 bases from V and 3 from J, leaving 8 bases between them. The chain's CDR3 is CASSQPLVYNEQFF. In nucleotides, the CDR3 is TGCGCCAGCAGCCAACCCTTAGTCTACAATGAGCAGTTCTTC.

The rearrangement joins TRBV12-3 or TRBV12-4 to TRBJ2-7; no firm D call. Trimming took off 0 bases at V and 5 bases at J, with 8 bases between the two ends. CDR3 length: 13 amino acids. Here the CDR3 DNA reads TGTGCCAGCAGTTTAGCAGAAGGGAACGAGCAGTACTTC. Its translation: CASSLAEGNEQYF.

This clonotype was counted many times. V usage is TRBV29-1 and J usage is TRBJ2-1; 10 bases map to TRBD2. CDR3 length equals 16 residues. V shed 1 base and J 8 bases; nucleotides not matched to a gene: 11. CDR1 SQVTM and CDR2 ANQGSEA come from the germline V gene. CDR3 in amino acids: CSVEAGFSGRRDEQFF. In DNA, the CDR3 is TGCAGCGTTGAAGCGGGTTTTAGCGGGAGGAGGGATGAGCAGTTCTTC.

This chain uses TRBV29-1 with TRBJ1-1; TRBD1 matches 8 bases. V lost 5 bases and J lost 4; bases outside the gene matches: 12. CDR3 length: 15 residues. Germline assignment: CDR1 SQVTM and CDR2 ANQGSEA. The CDR3 DNA is TGCAGCGTTCCACCTCAGGGGGCAGGTGGCACTGAAGCTTTCTTT. Translating it yields CSVPPQGAGGTEAFF.

The table lists this clonotype with many counts. The J gene is TRBJ2-4, the V gene TRBV12-3 or TRBV12-4; 8 bases are shared with TRBD2. CDR3 size: 14 residues. J lost 7 bases, V lost 5 bases, and 7 bases had no gene match. The CDR3 loop is CASSPGGTTNIQYF. The DNA for the CDR3 is TGTGCCAGCAGTCCGGGGGGGACGACTAACATTCAGTACTTC.

This clonotype was seen more than once but under ten times. The V call is TRBV6-1, the J call TRBJ1-1, with a tentative D call TRBD1 (6 bases). The CDR3 has 13 residues. Germline-derived CDR1 and CDR2 are MNHNS and SASEGT. V lost 6 bases and J 6 bases, leaving 14 bases between the germline ends. The CDR3 loop is CASRKQGRPEAFF. Here the CDR3 DNA reads TGTGCCAGCAGAAAACAGGGTCGCCCTGAAGCTTTCTTT.

This clonotype was seen more than once but under ten times. This chain uses TRBV20-1 with TRBJ1-1; D is perhaps TRBD1 (5 bases). The CDR3 totals 12 residues. Trimming cost V 5 bases and J 6 bases, with 13 bases left between them. CDR1 is DFQATT and CDR2 is SNEGSKA in the germline V gene (reference sequence). CDR3 nucleotide sequence: TGCAGTGCTCAATCAGGGAGGGCTGAAGCTTTCTTT. The encoded protein is CSAQSGRAEAFF.

V and J are TRBV5-1 and TRBJ1-1; D uncertain. The V and J ends lost 0 bases and 6 bases respectively, with 15 bases between them. The CDR3 is made up of 15 amino acids. Germline CDR1 is SGHRS and CDR2 is YFSETQ. CDR3 nucleotide sequence: TGCGCCAGCAGCTTGGCACTCGACGGGGTCGCTGAAGCTTTCTTT. Protein product: CASSLALDGVAEAFF. The variable domain in full, with the rest retrieved from reference TRBV5-1 and TRBJ1-1, is KAGVTQTPRYLIKTRGQQVTLSCSPISGHRSVSWYQQTPGQGLQFLFEYFSETQRNKGNFPGRFSGRQFSNSRSEMNVSTLELGDSALYLCASSLALDGVAEAFFGQGTRLTVV.

There are a few counts of this clonotype. The CDR3, as DNA: TGTGCCAGCAGCCCGGGACAGGGGATAGAGACCCAGTACTTC. Its translation: CASSPGQGIETQYF. This chain connects TRBV12-3 or TRBV12-4 to TRBJ2-5; TRBD1 matches at 10 bases. V shed 6 bases, J shed 4 bases, and the junction held 5 bases outside the gene matches. The CDR3 has 14 amino acids.

This clonotype came up a few times. V gene TRBV18 combines with J gene TRBJ2-1; TRBD2 matches 9 bases. CDR3 length: 15 residues. J lost 8 bases, V lost 6 bases, and 11 bases had no gene match. Germline CDR1 KGHSH, CDR2 LQKENI. The CDR3 DNA sequence: TGTGCCAGCTCTCCCCCGGCTAGCGGGGTTGATGAGCAGTTCTTC. It codes for CASSPPASGVDEQFF.